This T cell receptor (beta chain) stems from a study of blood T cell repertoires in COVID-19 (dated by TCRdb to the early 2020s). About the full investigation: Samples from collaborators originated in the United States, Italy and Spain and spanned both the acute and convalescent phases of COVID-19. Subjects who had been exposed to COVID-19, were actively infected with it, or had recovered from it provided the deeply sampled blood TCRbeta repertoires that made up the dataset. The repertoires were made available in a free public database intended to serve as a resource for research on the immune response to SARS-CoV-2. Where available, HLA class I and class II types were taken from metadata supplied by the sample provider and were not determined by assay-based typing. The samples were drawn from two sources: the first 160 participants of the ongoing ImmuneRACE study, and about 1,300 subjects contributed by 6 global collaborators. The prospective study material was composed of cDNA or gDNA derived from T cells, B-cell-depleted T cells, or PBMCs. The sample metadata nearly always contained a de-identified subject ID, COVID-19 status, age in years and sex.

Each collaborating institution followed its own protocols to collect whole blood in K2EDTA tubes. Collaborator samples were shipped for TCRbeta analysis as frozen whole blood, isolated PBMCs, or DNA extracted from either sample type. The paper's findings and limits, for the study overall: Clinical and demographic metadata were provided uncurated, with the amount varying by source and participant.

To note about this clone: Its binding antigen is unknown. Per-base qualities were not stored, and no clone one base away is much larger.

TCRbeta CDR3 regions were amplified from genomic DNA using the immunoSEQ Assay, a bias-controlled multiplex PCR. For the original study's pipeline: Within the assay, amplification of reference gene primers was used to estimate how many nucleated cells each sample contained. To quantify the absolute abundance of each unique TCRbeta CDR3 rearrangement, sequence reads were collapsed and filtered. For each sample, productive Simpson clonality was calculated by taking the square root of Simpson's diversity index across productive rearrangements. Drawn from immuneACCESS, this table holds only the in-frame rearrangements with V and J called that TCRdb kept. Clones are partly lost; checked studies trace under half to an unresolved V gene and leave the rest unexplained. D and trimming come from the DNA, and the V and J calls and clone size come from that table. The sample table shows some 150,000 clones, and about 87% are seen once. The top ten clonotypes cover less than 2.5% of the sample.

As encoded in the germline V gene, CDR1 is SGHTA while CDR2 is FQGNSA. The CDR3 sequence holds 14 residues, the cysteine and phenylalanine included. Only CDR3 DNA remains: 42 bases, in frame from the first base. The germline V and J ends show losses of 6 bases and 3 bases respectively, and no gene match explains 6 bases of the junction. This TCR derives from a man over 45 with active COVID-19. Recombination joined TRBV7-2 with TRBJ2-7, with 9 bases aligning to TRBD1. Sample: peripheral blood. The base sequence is TGTGCCAGCAGTCTGTCGGGACAGGGCTACGAGCAGTACTTC. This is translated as CASSLSGQGYEQYF. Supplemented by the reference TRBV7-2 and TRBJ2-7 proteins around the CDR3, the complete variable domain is GAGVSQSPSNKVTEKGKDVELRCDPISGHTALYWYRQSLGQGLEFLIYFQGNSAPDKSGLPSDRFSAERTGGSVSTLTIQRTQQEDSAVYLCASSLSGQGYEQYFGPGTRLTVT.